The 23 T cell receptor beta chains in this list originate from one sample, sequenced in a study of CDR3 diversity in severe acne. TCRdb re-called the PCR reads with MiXCR, one entry per CDR3 protein. The table records some 85,000 distinct CDR3 sequences, under 55% of them present only once. Sequencing was done on a sample of blood. Every receptor here comes from a male donor with severe acne vulgaris.

This clonotype showed up just a few times. The genes are TRBV6-5 and TRBJ2-7, with a weak D call TRBD2 (7 bases). Germline V CDR1 and CDR2: MNHEY, SVGAGI. The V end was cut by 7 bases, the J end by 0 bases, with 16 bases between. CDR3 length: 15 residues. This CDR3 reads CASKGEGSSSYEQYV. Written as DNA, the CDR3 is TGTGCCAGCAAGGGGGAGGGCTCCAGCTCCTACGAGCAGTACGTC.

In its sample, this clonotype was seen many times. The V and J genes are TRBV6-5 and TRBJ2-7; tentatively, D is TRBD2 (6 bases). V gave up 5 bases and J gave up 2 bases, with 13 bases separating them. This CDR3 has 14 residues. From germline, CDR1 is MNHEY and CDR2 SVGAGI. The CDR3 here is CASSPVGRPYEQYF. In DNA, the CDR3 is TGTGCCAGCAGTCCCGTCGGGAGACCCTACGAGCAGTACTTC.

V usage is TRBV12-3 or TRBV12-4 and J usage is TRBJ2-1; 9 bases fit TRBD2. CDR3 length equals 14 residues. J gave up 9 bases and V 4 bases, and 7 bases lay outside the gene matches. The CDR3 coding sequence is TGTGCCAGCAGTTGGGGAGCGGGAGGTACTGAGCAGTTCTTC. Amino acids: CASSWGAGGTEQFF.

The V gene is TRBV19, the J gene TRBJ1-5; D uncertain. The CDR3 is 14 residues long. Trimming cost V 3 bases and J 3 bases, with 9 bases left between them. Germline-derived CDR1 and CDR2 are LNHDA and SQIVND (reference sequence). This CDR3 reads CASSMVSYNQPQHF. CDR3 sequence (DNA): TGTGCCAGTAGTATGGTCAGCTACAATCAGCCCCAGCATTTT.

This clonotype was detected ten times or more. The junction differs from germline at one of its ends, possibly a read error. The chain uses TRBV6-2 or TRBV6-3 and TRBJ2-7; weak D call: TRBD1 (6 bases). In germline, CDR1 is MNHEY, CDR2 SVGEGT. CDR3 length: 12 residues. The CDR3 is CASKDRIYEPYF. CDR3 DNA: TGTGCCAGCAAGGACAGAATATACGAGCCGTACTTC.

The sample holds many counts of this clonotype. This rearrangement joins TRBV19 to TRBJ1-5, with 12 positions matching TRBD1. This CDR3 has 16 residues. V lost 7 bases and J lost 5; bases outside the gene matches: 9. Germline lookup yields CDR1 LNHDA and CDR2 SQIVND (reference sequence). CDR3: CASIDGTGGGYQPQHF. Here the CDR3 DNA reads TGTGCCAGTATAGACGGGACAGGGGGCGGCTATCAGCCCCAGCATTTT.

The genes are TRBV9 and TRBJ2-2, with D perhaps matching TRBD2 (5 bases). V gave up 4 bases and J gave up 13 bases, with 17 bases separating them. This CDR3 has 13 residues. From germline, CDR1 is SGDLS and CDR2 YYNGEE. CDR3 region: CASSPRTGSGLFF. CDR3 nucleotide sequence: TGTGCCAGCAGCCCGAGGACTGGGTCTGGGCTGTTTTTT. The variable domain in full, with the rest retrieved from reference TRBV9 and TRBJ2-2, is DSGVTQTPKHLITATGQRVTLRCSPRSGDLSVYWYQQSLDQGLQFLIQYYNGEERAKGNILERFSAQQFPDLHSELNLSSLELGDSALYFCASSPRTGSGLFFGEGSRLTVL.

Concerning this clonotype itself: Mismatch with germline at one junction end may stem from a read error. The chain carries TRBV7-2 and TRBJ2-7, with a possible D match to TRBD1 (6 bases). CDR3 length: 13 residues. CDR1 is SGHTA and CDR2 is FQGNSA in the germline V gene. The CDR3 DNA reads TGCGCCAGCAGCTGGTCGACAGGCTACGAGCAGTACTTC. As protein: CASSWSTGYEQYF.

Comment on this clonotype: One base away lies a much larger clone, so this may be a sequencing read error. The chain has TRBV2 and TRBJ2-5, with 10 positions matching TRBD1. Germline assignment: CDR1 SNHLY and CDR2 FYNNEI. This CDR3 spans 14 amino acids. V was clipped by 11 bases and J by 7 bases; unmatched bases: 13. CDR3 nucleotides: TGTGCCGGGGACAGGGGTTTATTGGGGGGGACCCAGTACTTC. Residues: CAGDRGLLGGTQYF.

Judged by abundance, this clonotype is medium-sized. This chain links TRBV7-2 with TRBJ2-5; 13 bases align to TRBD2. CDR3 size: 14 residues. Germline V gives CDR1 SGHTA, CDR2 FQGNSA. Trimming at V came to 5 bases and at J to 5 bases, leaving 2 bases not matched to a gene. This CDR3 is CASSGTSGTETQYF. CDR3 DNA: TGTGCCAGCAGCGGGACTAGCGGGACGGAGACCCAGTACTTC.

This clonotype was seen at least ten times. The J gene is TRBJ2-3, the V gene TRBV7-9, with a weak D call TRBD1 (6 bases). Trimming pared 2 bases from V and 3 bases from J, leaving 6 bases between. Germline V gives CDR1 SEHNR, CDR2 FQNEAQ (reference sequence). The CDR3 is 13 residues long. CDR3 DNA sequence: TGTGCCAGCAGCTTAACAGGGACAGATACGCAGTATTTT. Translation gives CASSLTGTDTQYF.

The chain has TRBV7-9 and TRBJ2-7; D is uncertain. Germline CDR1 and CDR2: SEHNR and FQNEAQ (reference sequence). V dropped 2 bases and J dropped 9 bases, with 23 bases sitting between them. This CDR3 comprises 16 residues. CDR3: CASSLLPNPPPSGQYF. In DNA, the CDR3 is TGTGCCAGCAGCTTACTGCCGAACCCCCCTCCCTCCGGGCAGTACTTC.

This clonotype was detected only a few times. The CDR3 sequence is CASRGGGGYTF. In nucleotides, the CDR3 is TGTGCCAGTAGGGGGGGGGGTGGCTACACCTTC. The J gene is TRBJ1-2, the V gene TRBV2, with D maybe TRBD1 (6 bases). The CDR3 consists of 11 residues. The germline V gene has CDR1 SNHLY and CDR2 FYNNEI. V was shortened by 9 bases and J by 7 bases, with 12 bases between the two germline ends.

This clonotype was recorded once. The chain has TRBV24-1 and TRBJ1-5, with D perhaps TRBD1 (5 bases). In germline, CDR1 is KGHDR, CDR2 SFDVKD. The CDR3 consists of 12 residues. Trimming cost V 11 bases and J 7 bases, with 14 bases left between them. The DNA of the CDR3 is TGTGCCAGCGGGGGATTAGGGCAGCCCCAGCATTTT. This sequence encodes CASGGLGQPQHF.

The rearrangement joins TRBV11-3 to TRBJ2-2, with 10 bases identical to TRBD2. Losses at the gene ends were 6 bases for V and 4 bases for J; bases not matched to a gene: 5. CDR1 SGHNT and CDR2 YENEEA come from the germline V gene. This CDR3 region has 15 residues. The CDR3 DNA reads TGTGCCAGCAGTCTAGCGGGAGTAGGCACCGGGGAGCTGTTTTTT. It specifies CASSLAGVGTGELFF.

Relative to its sample, this clonotype is medium-sized. The chain has TRBV4-2 and TRBJ2-6; D possibly corresponds to TRBD2 (5 bases). The CDR3 is made up of 16 amino acids. Germline-derived CDR1 and CDR2 are LGHNA and YNFKEQ. Deletions cut 1 base from V and 3 bases from J, with 10 bases between. CDR3 bases: TGTGCCAGCAGCCAAGTTGTGGAGGTTGGGGCCAACGTCCTGACTTTC. Protein sequence: CASSQVVEVGANVLTF.

A few counts support this clonotype. The V call is TRBV6-6, the J call TRBJ1-1; 7 nucleotides line up with TRBD1. The length of the CDR3 is 13 residues. CDR1 is MNHNY and CDR2 is SVGAGI in the germline V gene (reference sequence). V lost 5 bases, J lost 3 bases, and 3 bases stayed unmatched. The CDR3 reads CASSDQGDTEAFF. CDR3 in DNA: TGTGCCAGCAGTGACCAGGGGGACACTGAAGCTTTCTTT.

A few counts support this clonotype. The chain has TRBV20-1 and TRBJ2-3; D may be TRBD2 (6 bases). CDR1 DFQATT and CDR2 SNEGSKA come from the germline V gene (reference sequence). The CDR3 is made up of 12 amino acids. The V end lost 3 bases, the J end lost 4 bases, and 8 bases lay between the germline ends. The CDR3 sequence: CSASGSADTQYF. CDR3 nucleotide sequence: TGCAGTGCTAGCGGGAGTGCAGATACGCAGTATTTT.

As to this clonotype: A much bigger clone sits one base away, suggesting this may be a read error. The rearrangement uses TRBV20-1 and TRBJ2-7; 10 bases are a match to TRBD1. CDR1 and CDR2 from the germline V gene are DFQATT and SNEGSKA (reference sequence). The CDR3 sequence is 15 residues long. J was trimmed by 6 bases and V by 3 bases; bases with no gene match: 11. The CDR3 DNA sequence: TGCAGTGCTAGGGACTCCGGGACAGGGGTATCCGAGCAGTACTTC. It yields the protein CSARDSGTGVSEQYF.

This clonotype turned up a few times. The chain links TRBV25-1 to TRBJ1-1; 7 bases agree with TRBD1. The germline CDR1 and CDR2 sequences are MGHDK and SYGVNS. CDR3 size: 16 residues. Trimming cost V 1 base and J 0 bases; bases outside gene matches: 5. This chain's CDR3 is CASSESGRGLNTEAFF. In nucleotides, the CDR3 is TGTGCCAGCAGTGAATCGGGGAGGGGGCTGAACACTGAAGCTTTCTTT.

In its sample, this clonotype was seen a few times. The genes are TRBV7-2 and TRBJ2-7; tentatively, D is TRBD2 (6 bases). The germline V and J ends were trimmed by 3 bases and 0 bases, with 12 bases remaining between them. Germline assignment: CDR1 SGHTA and CDR2 FQGNSA. The CDR3 extends over 15 amino acids. Here the CDR3 DNA reads TGTGCCAGCAGCTTGGACGGGAGCAGCTCCTACGAGCAGTACTTC. Translation gives CASSLDGSSSYEQYF.

This clonotype was detected only once. A read error is possible here, since a much larger clone lies one base away. This CDR3 is CASSERGTSTDTQYF. The CDR3, as DNA: TGTGCCAGCAGTGAAAGGGGAACTAGCACAGATACGCAGTATTTT. This chain links TRBV6-4 with TRBJ2-3, with a possible D match to TRBD1 (5 bases). The CDR3 loop spans 15 amino acids. Per germline, CDR1 MRHNA and CDR2 SNTAGT. Trimming pared 3 bases from V and 0 bases from J, leaving 10 bases between.

V is TRBV4-1 and J is TRBJ2-7; D might be TRBD1 (6 bases). V was clipped by 1 base and J by 4 bases, with 20 bases between them. Germline lookup yields CDR1 MGHRA and CDR2 YSYEKL. The CDR3 totals 17 residues. The CDR3 coding sequence is TGCGCCAGCAGCCAAGCGACCGGAGCCAGGGGATTATACGAGCAGTACTTC. It codes for CASSQATGARGLYEQYF.